These T cell receptor beta chains were read from a single sample in a study of blood T cell repertoires in COVID-19. This table comes from immunoSEQ multiplex PCR, and its TCRdb copy is limited to in-frame clones, with some not included. The table has some 150,000 clones, over 65% seen once. Material for sequencing was peripheral blood. Receptors were obtained from a man between 65 and 85 years old with acute or convalescent COVID-19. Both conserved end residues are part of each CDR3. Fields, in order: J gene, CDR3 length, V gene, CDR3 protein.

TRBJ1-6	15	TRBV3-1/TRBV3-2	CASSQDRKGDSPLHF
TRBJ1-1	13	TRBV7-2	CASSSDRGPEAFF
TRBJ2-7	15	TRBV7-9	CASSRAGTPAREQYF
TRBJ1-6	16	TRBV7-2	CASSLIYGQRNSPLHF
TRBJ2-3	14	TRBV20-1	CSASEGHAADTQYF
TRBJ1-1	11	TRBV2	CASGQTGGAFF
TRBJ2-4	15	TRBV28	CASSSPAGGKNIQYF
TRBJ2-3	17	TRBV7-2	CASSARLAGESPDTQYF
TRBJ2-7	15	TRBV7-8	CASSPLGQGTYEQYF
TRBJ1-1	12	TRBV2	CASALGATEAFF
TRBJ2-5	16	TRBV7-6	CASSSRTSGSRETQYF
TRBJ1-6	14	TRBV6-5	CASIGTVDNSPLHF
TRBJ2-1	17	TRBV5-1	CASSLRSSGGNYNEQFF
TRBJ1-4	14	TRBV28	CASNTGFPNEKLFF
TRBJ1-1	13	TRBV6-5	CASSYMGGTEAFF
TRBJ1-5	14	TRBV5-1	CASSEGQGNQPQHF
TRBJ1-4	16	TRBV5-1	CASSLGMGTTNEKLFF
TRBJ1-2	14	TRBV10-1	CASSEVRTSGGYTF
TRBJ1-4	13	TRBV19	CASSQDRSEKLFF
TRBJ2-5	14	TRBV3-1/TRBV3-2	CASSQGLASETQYF
TRBJ2-1	15	TRBV29-1	CSVARGYSSYNEQFF
TRBJ1-2	13	TRBV28	CASSQTENYGYTF
TRBJ1-2	14	TRBV27	CASSLDRRDYGYTF
TRBJ1-1	15	TRBV19	CASSTTGGIATEAFF
TRBJ2-3	12	TRBV5-1	CASAGSADTQYF
TRBJ2-3	17	TRBV13	CASSLGSLLGGTDTQYF
TRBJ1-2	14	TRBV28	CASHLDRGGYGYTF
TRBJ1-5	13	TRBV19	CASSSQGNQPQHF
TRBJ2-7	13	TRBV29-1	CSVETGSSYEQYF
TRBJ2-1	14	TRBV27	CASSWAGERNEQFF
TRBJ2-2	15	TRBV7-3	CASSSLATGGGELFF
TRBJ1-2	15	TRBV5-6	CASSSSWEVSYGYTF
TRBJ2-7	14	TRBV18	CASSRTGSSYEQYF
TRBJ1-2	14	TRBV18	CASSRRQGADGYTF
TRBJ2-1	14	TRBV15	CATAPGQGEDEQFF
TRBJ2-1	14	TRBV6-5	CASKPGLAYNEQFF
TRBJ1-1	14	TRBV29-1	CSVGPGLKTSEAFF
TRBJ1-6	14	TRBV12-5	CASGLEPGGSPLHF
TRBJ2-1	11	TRBV5-4	CASSFLDEQFF